Listed here is a single T cell receptor (beta chain). The source of the sample is a study of cytomegalovirus exposure and HLA in healthy donors. Amplification used 60 Vbeta primers and 13 Jbeta primers. TCRdb keeps only in-frame clones here, not all; method: immunoSEQ multiplex PCR. Here the sample spans some 100,000 clones, about 77% being singletons. The CDR3 totals 16 residues. V shed 1 base, J shed 2 bases, and the junction held 4 bases outside the gene matches. Germline CDR1 reads KGHSH; CDR2 reads LQKENI. The receptor was derived from a woman aged 50 to 65 in good health and CMV-seropositive. The material sequenced was PBMCs. This rearrangement joins TRBV18 to TRBJ2-3, with TRBD1 matching 9 bases. CDR3 nucleotide sequence: TGTGCCAGCTCACCACTACGGGACAGGGCCACAGATACGCAGTATTTT. Translation gives CASSPLRDRATDTQYF.